A selection of T cell receptor beta chains follows, all from one sample in a study of neoadjuvant anti-PD-1 for oral cavity cancer. Produced via immunoSEQ multiplex PCR; TCRdb's table is partial and in-frame only. The sample contains approximately 7,000 clones, roughly 50% of which appear only once. Here the sequenced sample was tumor tissue, taken before nivolumab (anti-PD-1) treatment. The receptors here all came from a person aged 35 to 85 with oral cavity squamous cell carcinoma. Each CDR3 is given with its conserved first and last residue. Fields, in order: CDR3 DNA, CDR3 protein, CDR3 length, J gene, clone size, D gene, V gene. A D gene is named only where the DNA matches it firmly. Clone size is given for some rows only: seen once, a few or many times, or a class if the clone is expanded.

TGTGCCTGGGAAGACGGGGGTGAGAATGAAAAACTGTTTTTT | CAWEDGGENEKLFF | 14 | TRBJ1-4 | NA | NA | TRBV30
TGCAGCGTTCGGACGGGAACTACTAGCACAGATACGCAGTATTTT | CSVRTGTTSTDTQYF | 15 | TRBJ2-3 | few | NA | TRBV29-1
TGTGCCAGCAGCTTGGATGGGGTTCGGGAGCAGTACTTC | CASSLDGVREQYF | 13 | TRBJ2-7 | NA | NA | TRBV5-4
TGTGCCTGGAAACAGGTTGGAAACACCATATATTTT | CAWKQVGNTIYF | 12 | TRBJ1-3 | few | NA | TRBV30
TGTGCCAGCAGCTTGAGGGCAAGGCCCAAAAACTATGGCTACACCTTC | CASSLRARPKNYGYTF | 16 | TRBJ1-2 | few | NA | TRBV5-5
TGTGCCAGCAGCAACCCAGTGGACAGGGGGCAAACCGGGGAGCTGTTTTTT | CASSNPVDRGQTGELFF | 17 | TRBJ2-2 | NA | TRBD1 | TRBV5-8
TGTGCCAGCTCACCCCGGACAGGGGGCAAGTACGAGCAGTACTTC | CASSPRTGGKYEQYF | 15 | TRBJ2-7 | NA | TRBD1 | TRBV18
TGTGCCAGCAGCCCCCTCCTCGATAATGAGCAGTTCTTC | CASSPLLDNEQFF | 13 | TRBJ2-1 | few | NA | TRBV25-1
TGTGCCAGCAGGATATCCTACGAGCAGTACTTC | CASRISYEQYF | 11 | TRBJ2-7 | NA | NA | TRBV6-1
TGTGCCAGCAGTGATAGAGGGAGAATAGCGGGGGGGCCTAGGGATGAGCAGTTCTTC | CASSDRGRIAGGPRDEQFF | 19 | TRBJ2-1 | NA | TRBD2 | TRBV6-1
TGTGCCAGCAGCTACAGGGCTCCCGAGCAGTACTTC | CASSYRAPEQYF | 12 | TRBJ2-7 | NA | NA | TRBV28
TGTGCCAGCAGGAGTTCCAGGGTGACGAACACTGAAGCTTTCTTT | CASRSSRVTNTEAFF | 15 | TRBJ1-1 | medium-sized | NA | TRBV2
TGTGCCAGCAGACCCGTAAGGAACACTGAAGCTTTCTTT | CASRPVRNTEAFF | 13 | TRBJ1-1 | few | NA | TRBV6-1
TGCAGTGCCACAGGGTCCTACGAGCAGTACTTC | CSATGSYEQYF | 11 | TRBJ2-7 | NA | NA | TRBV20-1
TGTGCCAGCAGCTTAGCGACAGGGGGCGCGGTCTATGGCTACACCTTC | CASSLATGGAVYGYTF | 16 | TRBJ1-2 | NA | TRBD1 | TRBV7-8
TGTGCCAGCAGTTCTTCCGGGACCGCCTCTGGAAACACCATATATTTT | CASSSSGTASGNTIYF | 16 | TRBJ1-3 | NA | NA | TRBV6-5
TGTGCCAGCAGCCAAGACTGGACGAAGCCCCAGCATTTT | CASSQDWTKPQHF | 13 | TRBJ1-5 | once | NA | TRBV4-2
TGTGCCAGCAGTGCAAGCGGGACCTACGAGCAGTACTTC | CASSASGTYEQYF | 13 | TRBJ2-7 | NA | TRBD2 | TRBV6-1
TGTGCCAGCAGTGAAAGGGGCGATGGCTACACCTTC | CASSERGDGYTF | 12 | TRBJ1-2 | NA | NA | TRBV6-1
TGCAGTGCTTACTCGAGGGAGACCCAGTACTTC | CSAYSRETQYF | 11 | TRBJ2-5 | few | NA | TRBV20-1
TGCGCCAGCAGCTTGCCCGGGACAGGGGTCGAGCAGTACTTC | CASSLPGTGVEQYF | 14 | TRBJ2-7 | few | TRBD1 | TRBV5-1
TGTGCCAGCAGCCCCAGCGGGGGGGCTAGGAACGGCGAGCAGTTCTTC | CASSPSGGARNGEQFF | 16 | TRBJ2-1 | NA | TRBD2 | TRBV7-9
TGTGCCAGCAGCTTGTTTGCAGGGGGGGTAAGCAATCAGCCCCAGCATTTT | CASSLFAGGVSNQPQHF | 17 | TRBJ1-5 | medium-sized | TRBD1 | TRBV5-6
TGTGCCAGCAGTGGGGGGAGGGAGCAGTACTTC | CASSGGREQYF | 11 | TRBJ2-7 | NA | NA | TRBV28
TGCGCCAGCAGTGAGGGTTTAGCGGAATCCTACGAGCAGTACTTC | CASSEGLAESYEQYF | 15 | TRBJ2-7 | once | NA | TRBV10-1
TGTGCCAGCAGCTCCCGGACAGGTGCTCCGGCAGGAGGCTACACCTTC | CASSSRTGAPAGGYTF | 16 | TRBJ1-2 | NA | TRBD1 | TRBV5-4
TGTGCCAGTAGTATGTACCCCAGCGGATATAATTCACCCCTCCACTTT | CASSMYPSGYNSPLHF | 16 | TRBJ1-6 | NA | NA | TRBV19
TGTGCCAGCAGCGCCGGACTAGCGGGGGGGATGTACGAGCAGTACTTC | CASSAGLAGGMYEQYF | 16 | TRBJ2-7 | NA | TRBD2 | TRBV9
TGCGCCAGCAGCTATACCCCGACGGGTGATTCACCCCTCCACTTT | CASSYTPTGDSPLHF | 15 | TRBJ1-6 | few | NA | TRBV4-3
TGTGCCAGCAGTGCGACTAGCGGATCCTCCTACGAGCAGTACTTC | CASSATSGSSYEQYF | 15 | TRBJ2-7 | NA | TRBD2 | TRBV7-8
TGTGCCAGCAGCCACCGGAATAATGAAAAACTGTTTTTT | CASSHRNNEKLFF | 13 | TRBJ1-4 | NA | NA | TRBV5-4
TGTGCCAGCAGTCCTAGGGGGGAGAGCTCCTACGAGCAGTACTTC | CASSPRGESSYEQYF | 15 | TRBJ2-7 | NA | NA | TRBV6-6
TGTGCCAGCAGTTTAAGCGGGGGGAAGGGGACCGGGGAGCTGTTTTTT | CASSLSGGKGTGELFF | 16 | TRBJ2-2 | few | TRBD2 | TRBV28
TGTGCCAGCAGCGACCGACAGGGAAGTGGAGAGACCCAGTACTTC | CASSDRQGSGETQYF | 15 | TRBJ2-5 | NA | TRBD1 | TRBV9
TGTGCCAGTAGTGCAACAGCTACAACTAACTATGGCTACACCTTC | CASSATATTNYGYTF | 15 | TRBJ1-2 | NA | NA | TRBV19
TGTGCCAGCAGCTTAGTGACAGGGCCCCTAACCTACGAGCAGTACTTC | CASSLVTGPLTYEQYF | 16 | TRBJ2-7 | NA | TRBD1 | TRBV7-2
TGTGCCAGCAGTGACAGGGAAAATTCACCCCTCCACTTT | CASSDRENSPLHF | 13 | TRBJ1-6 | NA | TRBD1 | TRBV6-5
TGTGCCAGCAGTTACTCACAGGGGGTAGGGACAGATACGCAGTATTTT | CASSYSQGVGTDTQYF | 16 | TRBJ2-3 | NA | TRBD1 | TRBV6-6
TGTGCCACGGAGGACAGTCAAGAGACCCAGTACTTC | CATEDSQETQYF | 12 | TRBJ2-5 | few | NA | TRBV10-3